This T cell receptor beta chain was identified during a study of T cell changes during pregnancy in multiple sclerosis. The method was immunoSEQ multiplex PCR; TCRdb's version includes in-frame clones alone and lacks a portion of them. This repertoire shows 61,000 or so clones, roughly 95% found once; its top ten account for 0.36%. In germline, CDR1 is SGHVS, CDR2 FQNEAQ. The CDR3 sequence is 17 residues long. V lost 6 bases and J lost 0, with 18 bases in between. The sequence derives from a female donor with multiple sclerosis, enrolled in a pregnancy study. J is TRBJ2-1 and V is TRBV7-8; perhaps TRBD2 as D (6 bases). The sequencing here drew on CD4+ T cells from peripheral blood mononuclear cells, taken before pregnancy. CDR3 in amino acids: CASRLGLARLSYNEQFF. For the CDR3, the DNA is TGTGCCAGCAGGCTGGGGCTAGCGCGTCTCTCCTACAATGAGCAGTTCTTC.